This T cell receptor beta chain was observed in a study of OX40 agonist ivuxolimab in advanced cancers. Study results and limitations: Partial responders receiving 0.1-3.0 mg/kg showed among the lowest clonal expansion.

Note on this clone: Its target is not known.

Measured with immunoSEQ multiplex PCR; TCRdb has only the in-frame clones, and not every one. The repertoire consists of roughly 16,000 clones, with approximately 78% occurring once and the leading ten covering around 40%. V was shortened by 2 bases and J by 2 bases, with 12 bases between the two germline ends. This CDR3 contains 14 residues. Looked up from germline, CDR1 is GTSNPN and CDR2 is SVGIG (reference sequence). J is TRBJ1-2 and V is TRBV30, with D unresolved. The receptor's source is an adult with an advanced solid tumor such as melanoma, head and neck, liver or kidney cancer. This sample comprised CD4+ or CD8+ T cells sorted from blood, obtained in a trial of the OX40 agonist ivuxolimab. As DNA, the CDR3 is TGTGCCTGGAGTCCTCCTATATTAAACTATGGCTACACCTTC. This sequence encodes CAWSPPILNYGYTF.